A selection of T cell receptor beta chains follows, all from one sample in a study of T cell responses to AZD1222 COVID-19 vaccine. Produced via immunoSEQ multiplex PCR; TCRdb's table is partial and in-frame only. The table includes roughly 150,000 clones, roughly 88% detected once. The sample here was peripheral blood, taken on day 0 of AZD1222 vaccination. Receptors originate from an adult in good health. Each CDR3 is given with its conserved first and last residue. A D gene is named only where the DNA matches it firmly. A clone size is listed for some rows: how often the clone was seen (once, few, many), or a class if it is expanded.

.	TRBV11-3	TRBJ2-5	.	TGTGCCAGCAGTTCGGGGAGTATTGAGACCCAGTACTTC	CASSSGSIETQYF
.	TRBV4-2	TRBJ2-3	.	TGTGCCAGCAGCCAAGAAGCAGATACGCAGTATTTT	CASSQEADTQYF
.	TRBV5-5	TRBJ1-6	.	TGTGCCAGCAGCTTGAGGCCGACTTTTAATTCACCCCTCCACTTT	CASSLRPTFNSPLHF
.	TRBV7-9	TRBJ2-3	.	TGTGCCAGCAGCTTAGAGGGGTTGACAGATACGCAGTATTTT	CASSLEGLTDTQYF
.	TRBV19	TRBJ2-4	TRBD2	TGTGCCAGTAGCCTCATGCTAGCGGGAGGGGGGGGCGGCAACATTCAGTACTTC	CASSLMLAGGGGGNIQYF
.	TRBV12-3/TRBV12-4	TRBJ2-5	.	TGTGCCAGCAGTTTAGAGGGGACCCAGTACTTC	CASSLEGTQYF
.	TRBV25-1	TRBJ2-7	.	TGTGCCAGCAGTGAATACGCCAGGGGAGACCCCTACGAGCAGTACTTC	CASSEYARGDPYEQYF
.	TRBV3-1/TRBV3-2	TRBJ1-3	.	TGTGCCAGCAGCCAAGATTGGGTTGAAAACACCATATATTTT	CASSQDWVENTIYF
.	TRBV4-2	TRBJ2-2	.	TGTGCCAGCAGCCAAGATTTGCTACTCGGGGAGCTGTTTTTT	CASSQDLLLGELFF
.	TRBV29-1	TRBJ1-4	.	TGCAGCGCCAAGCTGTCCGGGATGCTAAATGAAAAACTGTTTTTT	CSAKLSGMLNEKLFF
.	TRBV27	TRBJ2-7	.	TGTGCCAGCGGAGGGCGGGACGACCCCTACGAGCAGTACTTC	CASGGRDDPYEQYF
.	TRBV4-3	TRBJ2-6	.	TGCGCCAGCAGCCAAGATTACAGCTCTGGGGCCAACGTCCTGACTTTC	CASSQDYSSGANVLTF
.	TRBV25-1	TRBJ2-7	.	TGTGCCAGCAGTGCCCCGTACGAGCAGTACTTC	CASSAPYEQYF
few	TRBV15	TRBJ1-1	.	TGTGCCACCAGCAGAGATGGGAGTACCACTGAAGCTTTCTTT	CATSRDGSTTEAFF
.	TRBV18	TRBJ1-5	.	TGTGCCAGCTCGTACCCCGGGGAATATCAGCCCCAGCATTTT	CASSYPGEYQPQHF
.	TRBV3-1/TRBV3-2	TRBJ1-2	.	TGTGCCAGCAGCCAAGGGGCAGGGTCTTATGGCTACACCTTC	CASSQGAGSYGYTF
.	TRBV3-1/TRBV3-2	TRBJ1-4	.	TGTGCCAGCAGCCAAGGCAAAGGGGGACTGTTTTTT	CASSQGKGGLFF
.	TRBV23-1	TRBJ2-3	.	TGCGCCAGCAGTCAATCGGGAGATACGCAGTATTTT	CASSQSGDTQYF
.	TRBV11-3	TRBJ1-2	.	TGTGCCAGCAGCTTAGCCCTTGACAGCCCTTACTATGGCTACACCTTC	CASSLALDSPYYGYTF
.	TRBV10-3	TRBJ2-1	TRBD2	TGTGCCATCAGTCCGGGACTAGCGGGAGACGGTGAGCAGTTCTTC	CAISPGLAGDGEQFF
.	TRBV12-3/TRBV12-4	TRBJ1-1	.	TGTGCCAGCAGTTTCTCCATAGGGGGGAAAGCTTTCTTT	CASSFSIGGKAFF
.	TRBV2	TRBJ1-4	.	TGTGCCAGCAGTGAGAGGGGAGTCGCAACTAATGAAAAACTGTTTTTT	CASSERGVATNEKLFF
.	TRBV3-1/TRBV3-2	TRBJ2-1	TRBD2	TGTGCCAGCAGCCAACAAACTAGCGGGCTGTACAATGAGCAGTTCTTC	CASSQQTSGLYNEQFF
.	TRBV19	TRBJ2-3	TRBD2	TGTGCCAGTAGGAGTGTCAGTGTCTCTAGCGGAACGCAGTATTTT	CASRSVSVSSGTQYF
.	TRBV30	TRBJ1-1	TRBD1	TGTGCCTGGAGTCTACAGGGGGCCTTAATGAACACTGAAGCTTTCTTT	CAWSLQGALMNTEAFF
.	TRBV12-3/TRBV12-4	TRBJ1-5	.	TGTGCCAGCAGTTTATCGTCCGGTCAGCCCCAGCATTTT	CASSLSSGQPQHF
.	TRBV2	TRBJ2-3	TRBD2	TGTGCCAGCAGTGAATCGACTATAGGACTAGCGGCATCAGGGGATACGCAGTATTTT	CASSESTIGLAASGDTQYF
.	TRBV7-9	TRBJ1-4	TRBD1	TGTGCCAGCAGCTCATATGCCAAGGACAGGGGTAATGAAAAACTGTTTTTT	CASSSYAKDRGNEKLFF
.	TRBV29-1	TRBJ1-5	TRBD1	TGCAGCGTCACGACAGGGGTACAGCAGCCCCAGCATTTT	CSVTTGVQQPQHF
once	TRBV7-8	TRBJ2-2	TRBD2	TGTGCCAGCAGTTTGGCCCTAGCGGGAGGGCTGTTTTTT	CASSLALAGGLFF
few	TRBV6-2/TRBV6-3	TRBJ2-7	.	TGTGCCAGCAGTTACTCCAGTGAGGGAGGCGTAGAGCAGTACTTC	CASSYSSEGGVEQYF
.	TRBV5-1	TRBJ2-3	TRBD2	TGCGCCAGCAGCTTGGCGGCGGGAGTAGCAGATACGCAGTATTTT	CASSLAAGVADTQYF
.	TRBV5-6	TRBJ1-1	.	TGTGCCAGCAGCTTGGGAGCGGGAGTCGTTGGGTCGAACACTGAAGCTTTCTTT	CASSLGAGVVGSNTEAFF
.	TRBV18	TRBJ2-7	.	TGTGCCAGCTCACCACCTGGAGGCCTCGAGCAGTACTTC	CASSPPGGLEQYF
.	TRBV10-3	TRBJ2-4	TRBD2	TGTGCCATCAGAGCGGGGCAGGGTGGGGGCATTCAGTACTTC	CAIRAGQGGGIQYF
.	TRBV5-6	TRBJ1-3	.	TGTGCCAGCAGCACAAGAACCCAGGGGGGAAACACCATATATTTT	CASSTRTQGGNTIYF
.	TRBV4-1	TRBJ2-3	TRBD2	TGCGCCAGCAGCCCGCTGGGACTAGCGGTCACAGATACGCAGTATTTT	CASSPLGLAVTDTQYF
.	TRBV6-5	TRBJ2-7	TRBD1	TGTGCCAGCATCAAAGGGACAGGGGGCTACGAGCAGTACTTC	CASIKGTGGYEQYF
.	TRBV19	TRBJ2-1	.	TGTGCCAGTAGTCTTGGAGGTGAGCAGTTCTTC	CASSLGGEQFF
.	TRBV5-1	TRBJ2-2	TRBD1	TGCGCCAGCAGCTCCGGGACAGGGGTCAGACACGGGGAGCTGTTTTTT	CASSSGTGVRHGELFF
.	TRBV6-2/TRBV6-3	TRBJ1-1	.	TGTGCCAGCAGTTACTACCAGGGAGCTTTCTTT	CASSYYQGAFF
.	TRBV5-4	TRBJ2-3	TRBD1	TGTGCCAGCAGGGGACAGGGAACAGATACGCAGTATTTT	CASRGQGTDTQYF